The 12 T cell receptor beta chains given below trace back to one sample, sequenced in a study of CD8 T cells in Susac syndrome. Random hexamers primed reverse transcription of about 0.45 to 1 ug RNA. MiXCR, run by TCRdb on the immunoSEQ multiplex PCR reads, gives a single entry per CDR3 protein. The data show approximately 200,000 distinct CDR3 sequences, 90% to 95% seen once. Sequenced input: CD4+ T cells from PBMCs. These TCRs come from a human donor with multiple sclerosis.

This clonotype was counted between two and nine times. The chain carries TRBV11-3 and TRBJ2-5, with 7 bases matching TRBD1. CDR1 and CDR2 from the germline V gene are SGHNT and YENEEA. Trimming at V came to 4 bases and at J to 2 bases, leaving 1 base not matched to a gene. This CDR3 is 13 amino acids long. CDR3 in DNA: TGTGCCAGCAGCTCGACAGGGCAAGAGACCCAGTACTTC. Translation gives CASSSTGQETQYF. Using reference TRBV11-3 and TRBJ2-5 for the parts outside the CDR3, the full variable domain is EAGVVQSPRYKIIEKKQPVAFWCNPISGHNTLYWYLQNLGQGPELLIRYENEEAVDDSQLPKDRFSAERLKGVDSTLKIQPAELGDSAVYLCASSSTGQETQYFGPGTRLLVL.

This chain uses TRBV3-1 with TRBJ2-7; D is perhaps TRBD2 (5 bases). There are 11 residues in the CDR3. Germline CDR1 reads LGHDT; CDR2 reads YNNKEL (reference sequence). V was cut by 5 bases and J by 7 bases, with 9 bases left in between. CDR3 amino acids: CASSREREQYF. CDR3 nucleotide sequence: TGTGCCAGCAGCAGGGAGAGAGAGCAGTACTTC.

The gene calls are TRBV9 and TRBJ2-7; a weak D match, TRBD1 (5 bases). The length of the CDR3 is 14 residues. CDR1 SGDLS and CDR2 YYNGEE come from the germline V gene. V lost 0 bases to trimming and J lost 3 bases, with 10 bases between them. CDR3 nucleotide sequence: TGTGCCAGCAGCGTAGACGACAGAGACTACGAGCAGTACTTC. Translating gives CASSVDDRDYEQYF.

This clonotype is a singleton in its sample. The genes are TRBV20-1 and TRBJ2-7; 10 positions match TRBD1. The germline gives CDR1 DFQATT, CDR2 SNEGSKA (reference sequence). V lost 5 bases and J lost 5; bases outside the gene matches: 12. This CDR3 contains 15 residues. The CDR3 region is CSAGAAGTGAHEQYF. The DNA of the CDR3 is TGCAGTGCTGGCGCCGCCGGGACAGGGGCTCACGAGCAGTACTTC.

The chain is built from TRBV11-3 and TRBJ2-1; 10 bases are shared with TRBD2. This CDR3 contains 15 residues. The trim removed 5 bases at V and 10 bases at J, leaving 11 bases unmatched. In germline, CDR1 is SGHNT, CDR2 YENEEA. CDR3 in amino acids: CASSDGLAGVEEQFF. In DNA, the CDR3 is TGTGCCAGCAGCGACGGGCTAGCGGGAGTTGAGGAGCAGTTCTTC.

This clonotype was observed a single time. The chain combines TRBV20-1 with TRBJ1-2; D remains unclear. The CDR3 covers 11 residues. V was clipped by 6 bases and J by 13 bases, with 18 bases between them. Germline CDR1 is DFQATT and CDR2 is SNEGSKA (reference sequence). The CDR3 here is CSAGSFRWLTF. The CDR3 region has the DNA TGCAGTGCAGGGTCCTTTAGATGGCTCACCTTC.

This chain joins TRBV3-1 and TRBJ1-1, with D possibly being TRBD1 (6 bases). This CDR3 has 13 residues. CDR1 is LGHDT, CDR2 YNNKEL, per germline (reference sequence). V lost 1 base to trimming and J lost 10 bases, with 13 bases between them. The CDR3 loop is CASSQGQAGGAFF. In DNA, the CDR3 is TGTGCCAGCAGCCAAGGACAGGCTGGTGGAGCTTTCTTT.

CDR3 residues: CSVLWGGGDTQYF. Here the CDR3 DNA reads TGCAGCGTTCTTTGGGGGGGAGGAGATACGCAGTATTTT. The chain couples TRBV29-1 to TRBJ2-3; 7 nucleotides align to TRBD2. V trimming: 5 bases; J trimming: 5 bases; junction bases outside the gene matches: 7. The length of the CDR3 is 13 residues. The germline V gene has CDR1 SQVTM and CDR2 ANQGSEA.

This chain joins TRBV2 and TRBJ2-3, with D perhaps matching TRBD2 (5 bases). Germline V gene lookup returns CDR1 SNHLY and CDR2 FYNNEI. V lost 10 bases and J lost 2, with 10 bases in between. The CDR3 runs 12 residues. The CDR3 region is CATGSYTDTQYF. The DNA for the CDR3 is TGTGCCACGGGGTCCTACACAGATACGCAGTATTTT.

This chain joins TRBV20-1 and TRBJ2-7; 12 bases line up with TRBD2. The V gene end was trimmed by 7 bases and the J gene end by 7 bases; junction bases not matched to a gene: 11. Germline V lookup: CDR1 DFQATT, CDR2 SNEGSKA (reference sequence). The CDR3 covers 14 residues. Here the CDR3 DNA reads TGCAGTGTGCCGGAGACTAGCGGGAGTTGGGAGCAGTACTTC. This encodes CSVPETSGSWEQYF.

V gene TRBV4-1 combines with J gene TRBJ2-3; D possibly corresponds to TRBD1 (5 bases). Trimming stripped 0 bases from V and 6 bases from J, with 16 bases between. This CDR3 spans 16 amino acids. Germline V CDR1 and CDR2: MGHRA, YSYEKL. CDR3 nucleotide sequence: TGCGCCAGCAGCCAAGATTTAAGGGGTGTGAAGGATACGCAGTATTTT. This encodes CASSQDLRGVKDTQYF.

The CDR3 here is CASSDSRGVGGGYTF. As DNA, the CDR3 is TGTGCCAGCAGCGACTCCAGGGGAGTTGGAGGTGGCTACACCTTC. The V and J genes are TRBV9 and TRBJ1-2; a possible D gene is TRBD1 (6 bases). Germline V CDR1 and CDR2: SGDLS, YYNGEE. The CDR3 sequence is 15 residues long. Trimming stripped 3 bases from V and 7 bases from J, with 19 bases between.